This T cell receptor (beta chain) was sequenced in a study of blood T cell repertoires in COVID-19. For the study at large: Collection of acute and convalescent COVID-19 samples took place in the United States, Italy and Spain.

Germline V CDR1 and CDR2: SEHNR, FQNEAQ (reference sequence). This CDR3 comprises 16 residues. With V trimmed by 5 bases and J by 4 bases, 8 bases remained unmatched. Libraries were prepared by immunoSEQ multiplex PCR; TCRdb keeps only in-frame clonotypes and omits some of them. In the table there are about 300,000 clones, around nine tenths of which are singletons. Sequenced input: peripheral blood. The chain couples TRBV7-9 to TRBJ1-3, with 10 bases identical to TRBD1. This clonotype was sampled from a man between 70 and 80 years old with acute or convalescent COVID-19. The CDR3 DNA sequence: TGTGCCAGCAGCCTTACCGGGACAGGGGACGGAAACACCATATATTTT. Translation gives CASSLTGTGDGNTIYF.